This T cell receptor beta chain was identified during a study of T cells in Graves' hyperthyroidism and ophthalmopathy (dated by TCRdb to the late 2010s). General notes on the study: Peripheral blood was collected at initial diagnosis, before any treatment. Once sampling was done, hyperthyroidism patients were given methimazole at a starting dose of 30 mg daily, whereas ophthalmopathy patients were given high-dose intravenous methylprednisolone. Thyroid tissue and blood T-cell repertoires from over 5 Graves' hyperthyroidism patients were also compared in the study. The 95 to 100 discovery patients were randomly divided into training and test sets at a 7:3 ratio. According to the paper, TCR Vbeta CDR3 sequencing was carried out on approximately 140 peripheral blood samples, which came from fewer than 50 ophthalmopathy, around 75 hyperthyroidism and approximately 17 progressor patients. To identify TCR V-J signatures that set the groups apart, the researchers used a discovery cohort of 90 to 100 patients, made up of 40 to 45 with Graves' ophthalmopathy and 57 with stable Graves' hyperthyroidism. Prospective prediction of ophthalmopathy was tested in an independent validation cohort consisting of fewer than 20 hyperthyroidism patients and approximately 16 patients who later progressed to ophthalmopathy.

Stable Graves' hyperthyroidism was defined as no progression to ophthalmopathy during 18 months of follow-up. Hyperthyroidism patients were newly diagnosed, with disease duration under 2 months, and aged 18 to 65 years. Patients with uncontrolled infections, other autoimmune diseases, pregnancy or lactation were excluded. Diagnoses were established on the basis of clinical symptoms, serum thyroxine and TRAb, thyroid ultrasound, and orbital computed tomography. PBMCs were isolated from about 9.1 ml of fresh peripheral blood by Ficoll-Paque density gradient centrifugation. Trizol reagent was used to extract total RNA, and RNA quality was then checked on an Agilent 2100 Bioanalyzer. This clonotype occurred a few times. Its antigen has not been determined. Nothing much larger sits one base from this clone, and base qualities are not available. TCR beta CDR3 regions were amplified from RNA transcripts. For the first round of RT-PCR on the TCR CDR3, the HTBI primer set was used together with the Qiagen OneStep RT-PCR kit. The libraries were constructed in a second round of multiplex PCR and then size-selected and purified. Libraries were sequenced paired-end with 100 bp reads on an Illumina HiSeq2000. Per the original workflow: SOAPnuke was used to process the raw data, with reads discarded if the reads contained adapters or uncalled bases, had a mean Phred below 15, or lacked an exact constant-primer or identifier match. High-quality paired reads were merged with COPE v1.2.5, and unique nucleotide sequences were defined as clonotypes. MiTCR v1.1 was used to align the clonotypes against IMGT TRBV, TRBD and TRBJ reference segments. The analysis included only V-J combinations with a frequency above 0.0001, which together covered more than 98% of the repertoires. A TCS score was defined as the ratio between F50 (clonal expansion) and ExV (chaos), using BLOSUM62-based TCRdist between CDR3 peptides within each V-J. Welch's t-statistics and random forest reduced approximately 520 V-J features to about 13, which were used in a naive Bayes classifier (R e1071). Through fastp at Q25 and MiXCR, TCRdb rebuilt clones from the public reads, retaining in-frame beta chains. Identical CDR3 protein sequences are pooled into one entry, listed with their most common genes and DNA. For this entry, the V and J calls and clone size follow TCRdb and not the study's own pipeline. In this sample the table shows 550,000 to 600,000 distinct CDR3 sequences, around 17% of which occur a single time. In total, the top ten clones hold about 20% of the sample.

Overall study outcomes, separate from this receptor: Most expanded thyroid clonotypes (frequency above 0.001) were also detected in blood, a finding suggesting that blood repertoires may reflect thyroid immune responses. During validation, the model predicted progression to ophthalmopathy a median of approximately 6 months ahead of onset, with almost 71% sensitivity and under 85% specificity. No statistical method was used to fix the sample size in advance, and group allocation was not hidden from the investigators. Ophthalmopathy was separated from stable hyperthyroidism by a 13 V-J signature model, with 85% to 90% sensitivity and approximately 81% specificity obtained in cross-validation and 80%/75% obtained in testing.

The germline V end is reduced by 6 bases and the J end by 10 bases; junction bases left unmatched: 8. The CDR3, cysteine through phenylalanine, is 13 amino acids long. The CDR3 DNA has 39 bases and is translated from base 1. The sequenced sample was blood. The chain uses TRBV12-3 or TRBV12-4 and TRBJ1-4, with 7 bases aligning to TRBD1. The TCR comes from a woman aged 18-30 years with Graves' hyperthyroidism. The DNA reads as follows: TGTGCCAGCAGCCTGACAGGGCGAGCAAAACTGTTTTTT. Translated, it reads CASSLTGRAKLFF.